This TCR beta chain appears in the sequencing data of a study of T-cell reconstitution after alpha-beta-depleted transplantation in children. Study-wide points: There were reportedly several hundred expanded graft clones from which alpha-beta T cells came about two months after transplant. After transplant, high TCRbeta diversity at day 60 in some patients arose from surviving recipient T cells and thymic progenitors. Counts and diversity of T cells one year after transplant came mostly from newly produced T cells.

On this clonotype: Antigen specificity is unknown.

Preparation of the TCRbeta library involved a method that used unique molecular identifiers. TCRdb reanalysed the PCR reads using MiXCR and keeps one entry per CDR3 protein. The sample holds 97,000 or so distinct CDR3 sequences, roughly 7.2% seen once. Sequences were derived from PBMCs, sampled before TCRalphabeta/CD19-depleted stem cell transplant. This receptor was taken from a boy between 2 and 10 years old with acute lymphoblastic leukemia, due to receive a stem cell transplant.

Here the CDR3 DNA reads TGTGCCAGCAGCTTGTTGACAGGGGGCAATGAGCAGTTCTTC. Encoded protein: CASSLLTGGNEQFF. The chain has TRBV5-6 and TRBJ2-1; TRBD1 matches at 9 bases. This CDR3 spans 14 amino acids. The trim removed 1 base at V and 6 bases at J, leaving 2 bases unmatched. The germline V gene has CDR1 SGHDT and CDR2 YYEEEE.